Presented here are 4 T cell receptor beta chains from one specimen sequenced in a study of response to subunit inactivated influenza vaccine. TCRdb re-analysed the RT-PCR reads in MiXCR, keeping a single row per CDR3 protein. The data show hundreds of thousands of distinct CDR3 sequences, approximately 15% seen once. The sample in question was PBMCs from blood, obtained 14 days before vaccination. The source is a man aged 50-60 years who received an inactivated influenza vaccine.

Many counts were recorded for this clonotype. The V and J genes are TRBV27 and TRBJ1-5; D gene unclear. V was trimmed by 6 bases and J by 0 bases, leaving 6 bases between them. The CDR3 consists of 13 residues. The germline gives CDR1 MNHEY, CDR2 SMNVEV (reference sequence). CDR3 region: CASRGYSNQPQHF. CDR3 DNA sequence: TGTGCCAGCAGGGGCTATAGCAATCAGCCCCAGCATTTT.

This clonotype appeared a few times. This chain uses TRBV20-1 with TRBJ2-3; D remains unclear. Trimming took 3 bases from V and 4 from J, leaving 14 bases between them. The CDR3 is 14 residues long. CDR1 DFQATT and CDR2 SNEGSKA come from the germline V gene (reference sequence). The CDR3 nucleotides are TGCAGTGCTAGCAGCTACAAGTTGGCAGATACGCAGTATTTT. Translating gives CSASSYKLADTQYF.

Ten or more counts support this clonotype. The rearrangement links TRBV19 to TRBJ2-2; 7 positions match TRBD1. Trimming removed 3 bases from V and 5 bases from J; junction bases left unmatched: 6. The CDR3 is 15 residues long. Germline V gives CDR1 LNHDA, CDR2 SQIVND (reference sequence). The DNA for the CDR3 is TGTGCCAGTAGTATTGGGACAGTGAAAACCGGGGAGCTGTTTTTT. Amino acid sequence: CASSIGTVKTGELFF.

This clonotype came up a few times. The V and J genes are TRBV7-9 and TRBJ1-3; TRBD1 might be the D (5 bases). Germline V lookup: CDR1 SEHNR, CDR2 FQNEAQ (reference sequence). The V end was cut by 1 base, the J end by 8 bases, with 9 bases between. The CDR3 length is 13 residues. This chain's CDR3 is CASSLGQRDTIYF. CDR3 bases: TGTGCCAGCAGCTTAGGACAGAGGGACACCATATATTTT.